Following are 12 T cell receptor beta chains from one sample sequenced in a study of CD8+ T cells in alopecia areata. Sequencing relied on a cDNA template that was reverse transcribed from extracted RNA. The protocol was immunoSEQ multiplex PCR, while the TCRdb copy is restricted to in-frame clones and leaves out a portion. This sample yields 110,000 to 150,000 clones, of which roughly 52% are seen a single time; approximately 16% belongs to the top ten. Treatment: oral pan-JAK inhibitor, 5-10 mg twice daily. The starting material was CD8+ T cells sorted from blood, obtained at week 4, from a patient treated with tofacitinib. All receptors derive from a human donor with alopecia areata.

The chain joins TRBV5-6 to TRBJ2-5; D might be TRBD1 or TRBD2, each matching 5 bases. CDR3 size: 11 residues. Trimming pared 3 bases from V and 9 bases from J, leaving 9 bases between. CDR1 is SGHDT, CDR2 YYEEEE, per germline. CDR3 protein: CASSSRGAQYF. CDR3 nucleotides: TGTGCCAGCAGCTCTAGGGGAGCCCAGTACTTC.

This clone occurred a few times. The J gene is TRBJ2-4, the V gene TRBV10-3; 8 nucleotides align to TRBD1. This CDR3 is built from 16 residues. Germline values: CDR1 ENHRY, CDR2 SYGVKD. V shed 2 bases and J 8 bases; nucleotides not matched to a gene: 11. The CDR3 bases are TGTGCCATCAGTGAGCCCCCGCTGACAGGGGAGGACATTCAGTACTTC. Encoded protein: CAISEPPLTGEDIQYF.

This clone was detected a few times. The chain carries TRBV13 and TRBJ2-3; possible D gene TRBD2, 6 bases. This CDR3 contains 16 residues. V lost 1 base to trimming and J lost 1 base, with 12 bases between them. The germline gives CDR1 PRHDT, CDR2 FYEKMQ (reference sequence). DNA for the CDR3: TGTGCCAGCAGCTTAGCACAGGAGGGTGGCACAGATACGCAGTATTTT. Amino acid sequence: CASSLAQEGGTDTQYF.

This chain connects TRBV7-4 to TRBJ1-2; 8 nucleotides agree with TRBD1. The germline CDR1 and CDR2 sequences are SGHVT and SQSDAQ. With V trimmed by 4 bases and J by 7 bases, 5 bases remained unmatched. The CDR3 has 13 amino acids. The CDR3 nucleotides are TGTGCCAGCAGCTCAGGACAGGGCGTTGGCTACACCTTC. Translating gives CASSSGQGVGYTF.

In its sample, this clone was seen a few times. This chain uses TRBV5-6 with TRBJ1-6; TRBD1 agrees at 9 bases. V shed 3 bases and J 15 bases; nucleotides not matched to a gene: 10. Germline CDR1 and CDR2: SGHDT and YYEEEE. The CDR3 totals 14 residues. This CDR3 reads CASSSGQGWLYLHF. CDR3 sequence (DNA): TGTGCCAGCAGCTCGGGACAGGGTTGGCTTTACCTCCACTTT.

The CDR3 bases are TGTGCCAGCAGTTACCCCAAACAGGGGGAGGTATACGAGCAGTACTTC. Residues: CASSYPKQGEVYEQYF. V gene TRBV6-5 combines with J gene TRBJ2-7; 8 nucleotides agree with TRBD1. The CDR3 contains 16 residues. From germline, CDR1 is MNHEY and CDR2 SVGAGI. Trimming took 2 bases from V and 4 from J; bases not matched to a gene: 10.

There are a few counts of this clone. The chain is built from TRBV30 and TRBJ2-1; D is tentatively TRBD1 or TRBD2 (5 bases each). Deletions cut 1 base from V and 8 bases from J, with 15 bases between. The CDR3 is 14 residues long. Germline lookup yields CDR1 GTSNPN and CDR2 SVGIG (reference sequence). The CDR3 DNA reads TGTGCCTGGAGTGGATGGGGGAGCGTCGATGAGCAGTTCTTC. It is translated as CAWSGWGSVDEQFF.

This clone was seen just once. V is TRBV25-1 and J is TRBJ2-7; D is tentatively TRBD1 or TRBD2 (7 bases each). V was shortened by 2 bases and J by 7 bases, with 15 bases between the two germline ends. The length of the CDR3 is 14 residues. Germline-derived CDR1 and CDR2 are MGHDK and SYGVNS. The CDR3 nucleotides read TGTGCCAGCAGTGAACTCTACAGGGGAGGGGAGCAGTACTTC. Translating it yields CASSELYRGGEQYF.

The CDR3, as DNA: TGTGCCAGCGTGGACAGGGCGGGGAGGGCTTTCTTT. Amino acids: CASVDRAGRAFF. The J gene is TRBJ1-1, the V gene TRBV13, with 8 bases identical to TRBD1. CDR1 is PRHDT, CDR2 FYEKMQ, per germline (reference sequence). This CDR3 has 12 residues. J lost 11 bases, V lost 8 bases, and 10 bases had no gene match.

The chain has TRBV7-6 and TRBJ2-5; D not certain. The V and J ends lost 2 bases and 2 bases respectively, with 9 bases between them. Germline V CDR1 and CDR2: SGHVS, FNYEAQ. The CDR3 is 14 amino acids. The CDR3 region is CASSLRAKQETQYF. In DNA form, the CDR3 reads TGTGCCAGCAGCTTAAGGGCGAAACAAGAGACCCAGTACTTC.

A few counts support this clone. The chain couples TRBV27 to TRBJ2-7; TRBD1 aligns across 8 bases. The CDR3 runs 14 residues. V gave up 4 bases and J gave up 1 base; unmatched junction bases: 3. Germline assignment: CDR1 MNHEY and CDR2 SMNVEV (reference sequence). The CDR3 coding sequence is TGTGCCAGCAGTTCGTGGACAGGGTCCTACGAGCAGTACTTC. As protein: CASSSWTGSYEQYF.

The J gene is TRBJ2-7, the V gene TRBV10-3, with TRBD1 matching 8 bases. V shed 2 bases and J 6 bases; nucleotides not matched to a gene: 3. The CDR3 loop spans 13 amino acids. Germline V gene lookup returns CDR1 ENHRY and CDR2 SYGVKD. CDR3 sequence reads: CAISEATGAEQYF. The CDR3 nucleotides are TGTGCCATCAGTGAGGCGACAGGGGCCGAGCAGTACTTC.